This TCR beta chain was sequenced during a study of blood T cell repertoires in COVID-19. Study at large: Samples of COVID-19 (acute and convalescent) were obtained from the United States, Italy and Spain. Sample material is recorded as cDNA or gDNA derived from T cells, B-cell-depleted T cells, or PBMCs.

As handled by the study authors: Estimation of nucleated cell counts relied on the amplification of reference gene primers. Libraries were prepared by immunoSEQ multiplex PCR; TCRdb keeps only in-frame clonotypes and omits some of them. V and J calls and clone size are given by that table; D and trimming were obtained from the DNA. The sample contains around 70,000 clones, around 87% of which appear only once. J gave up 7 bases and V 9 bases, and 12 bases lay outside the gene matches. Germline V gene lookup returns CDR1 LNHDA and CDR2 SQIVND (reference sequence). This CDR3 region has 14 residues. Sequences were obtained from peripheral blood. This TCR was sampled from a woman older than 75 with active or convalescent COVID-19. The rearrangement joins TRBV19 to TRBJ1-5, with 7 bases lining up with TRBD1. In DNA form, the CDR3 reads TGTGCCAGCCAGGGTACAGGGGAGTGGCAGCCCCAGCATTTT. It encodes CASQGTGEWQPQHF.